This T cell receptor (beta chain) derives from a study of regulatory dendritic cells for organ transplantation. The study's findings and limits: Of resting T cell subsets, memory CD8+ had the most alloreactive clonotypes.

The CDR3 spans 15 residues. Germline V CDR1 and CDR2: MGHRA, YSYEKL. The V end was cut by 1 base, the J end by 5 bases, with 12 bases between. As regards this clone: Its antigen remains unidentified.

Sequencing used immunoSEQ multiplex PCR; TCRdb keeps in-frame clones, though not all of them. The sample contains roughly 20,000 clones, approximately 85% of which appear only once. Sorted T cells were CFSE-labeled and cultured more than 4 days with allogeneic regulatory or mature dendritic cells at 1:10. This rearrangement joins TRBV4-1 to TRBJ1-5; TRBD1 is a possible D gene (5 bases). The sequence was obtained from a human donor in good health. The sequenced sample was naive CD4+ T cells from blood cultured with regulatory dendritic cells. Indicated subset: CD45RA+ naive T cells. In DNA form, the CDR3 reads TGCGCCAGCAGCCAAGTGGGGGGGACGCATCAGCCCCAGCATTTT. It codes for CASSQVGGTHQPQHF.